The clone carrying this TCR beta chain was detected once. What it binds is unknown. The data stem from a study of OX40 agonist ivuxolimab in advanced cancers. Study in general: A male proportion of about 86% was recorded, with mean age roughly 60 years and range about 20 to 85.

The repertoire was sequenced with immunoSEQ multiplex PCR; TCRdb's copy has only in-frame clones and lacks some. The repertoire consists of over 45,000 clones, with roughly 84% occurring once and the leading ten covering around 1.1%. Deletions cut 2 bases from V and 2 bases from J, with 18 bases between. CDR3 length equals 17 residues. Study observations and caveats: Averaged across samples, CD8+ T cells carried more expanded clones than CD4+ did. Both blood CD4+ and CD8+ T cells showed clonal growth by week 6 at 0.1 to 3.0 mg/kg.

The genes are TRBV23-1 and TRBJ2-5, with D uncertain. TRBV23-1 is sorted into the ORF group, with uncertain function. The material sequenced was CD4+ or CD8+ T cells sorted from blood, taken in a trial of the OX40 agonist ivuxolimab. The sequence was obtained from an adult with an advanced solid tumor such as melanoma, head and neck, liver or kidney cancer. CDR3 in amino acids: CASSQNLGLKGQETQYF. The CDR3 coding sequence is TGCGCCAGCAGTCAAAACTTGGGCCTGAAAGGTCAAGAGACCCAGTACTTC.